The next 17 T cell receptor beta chains were all read from a single sample in a study of identical twins. TCRdb re-called the 5' RACE reads with MiXCR, one entry per CDR3 protein. The sample has about 530,000 distinct CDR3 sequences; about 22% are singletons. These data also formed part of another study, on yellow fever vaccine responses in identical twins.

The sequenced material came from CD4+ T cells sorted from blood. These TCRs come from a woman aged 18-30 years in good health.

V usage is TRBV3-1 and J usage is TRBJ2-5; possible D gene TRBD2, 6 bases. The CDR3 is 15 residues long. Germline values: CDR1 LGHDT, CDR2 YNNKEL (reference sequence). Between the trimmed V and J ends, which lost 3 bases and 3 bases, there was a span of 14 bases. The CDR3 loop reads CASSHRGTGKETQYF. Written as DNA, the CDR3 is TGTGCCAGCAGCCATCGCGGGACGGGCAAAGAGACCCAGTACTTC.

This clonotype turned up a few times. The chain couples TRBV27 to TRBJ1-4; tentatively, D is TRBD1 (5 bases). Germline CDR1 is MNHEY and CDR2 is SMNVEV (reference sequence). Trimming removed 6 bases at V and 7 bases at J, with 9 bases between. There are 12 residues in the CDR3. For the CDR3, the DNA is TGTGCCAGCAGGGGACCTCTTGAAAAACTGTTTTTT. Its protein product is CASRGPLEKLFF.

This clonotype was counted once. The chain joins TRBV12-3 or TRBV12-4 to TRBJ1-4; D is undetermined. CDR3 size: 15 residues. Trimming took 7 bases from V and 2 from J, leaving 14 bases between them. The CDR3 loop reads CASKREPGTNEKLFF. The CDR3 coding sequence is TGTGCCAGCAAACGGGAGCCGGGGACTAATGAAAAACTGTTTTTT.

The genes are TRBV2 and TRBJ1-2; D gene ambiguous. Trimming stripped 3 bases from V and 1 base from J, with 6 bases between. The CDR3 sequence is 13 residues long. Germline lookup yields CDR1 SNHLY and CDR2 FYNNEI. In DNA form, the CDR3 reads TGTGCCAGCAGTGAGGCGAATAACTATGGCTACACCTTC. It is translated as CASSEANNYGYTF.

The CDR3 region is CASSPGRRTSGGVETQYF. The CDR3 bases are TGCGCCAGCAGCCCGGGCCGACGGACTAGCGGGGGGGTGGAGACCCAGTACTTC. The chain employs TRBV5-1 and TRBJ2-5; 15 nucleotides align to TRBD2. V lost 4 bases, J lost 5 bases, and 12 bases stayed unmatched. Germline V gene lookup returns CDR1 SGHRS and CDR2 YFSETQ. The CDR3 has 18 amino acids.

This clonotype came up a few times. DNA for the CDR3: TGTGCCACCAGTGATTTTGGAGGGCCAGACAATGAGCAGTTCTTC. The encoded protein is CATSDFGGPDNEQFF. The chain links TRBV24-1 to TRBJ2-1; a weak D match, TRBD2 (6 bases). The CDR3 has 15 residues. Per germline, CDR1 KGHDR and CDR2 SFDVKD. V lost 1 base, J lost 5 bases, and 11 bases lay in between.

V usage is TRBV24-1 and J usage is TRBJ2-5; unclear D gene. Looked up from germline, CDR1 is KGHDR and CDR2 is SFDVKD. The CDR3 is 12 residues long. Trimming stripped 3 bases from V and 6 bases from J, with 7 bases between. The CDR3 region is CATSDAGQTQYF. The CDR3 DNA reads TGTGCCACCAGTGATGCAGGCCAGACCCAGTACTTC.

This clonotype was seen a few times. This chain connects TRBV5-1 to TRBJ2-1; D gene unclear. With 0 bases removed from V and 9 bases from J, the gap between germline ends came to 10 bases. CDR3 length equals 13 residues. The germline V gene encodes CDR1 SGHRS and CDR2 YFSETQ. DNA for the CDR3: TGCGCCAGCAGCTTGGGGCTTGGCAGTGAGCAGTTCTTC. This encodes CASSLGLGSEQFF.

The chain employs TRBV5-1 and TRBJ1-1; TRBD1 might be the D (6 bases). In germline, CDR1 is SGHRS, CDR2 YFSETQ. The CDR3 contains 14 residues. The V end lost 0 bases, the J end lost 10 bases, and 16 bases lay between the germline ends. The CDR3 sequence: CASSLEQGVGSAFF. For the CDR3, the DNA is TGCGCCAGCAGCTTGGAACAGGGAGTCGGTTCAGCTTTCTTT.

This clonotype was counted between two and nine times. V and J are TRBV2 and TRBJ2-7, with TRBD1 identical over 9 bases. V gave up 6 bases and J gave up 6 bases; unmatched junction bases: 9. Germline loops: CDR1 SNHLY, CDR2 FYNNEI. The CDR3 totals 14 residues. Here the CDR3 DNA reads TGTGCCAGCAGCACACCGGGACAGGGTACCGAGCAGTACGTC. Residues: CASSTPGQGTEQYV.

The chain has TRBV7-9 and TRBJ2-4, with D possibly being TRBD2 (5 bases). CDR1 and CDR2 (germline): SEHNR, FQNEAQ (reference sequence). V was pared by 3 bases and J by 8 bases, with 23 bases between. The CDR3 is made up of 17 amino acids. The CDR3 nucleotides read TGTGCCAGCAGCTTGCGGATGGGAGAAGATAAAAGGGACATTCAGTACTTC. Its translation is CASSLRMGEDKRDIQYF.

The sample holds many counts of this clonotype. The chain combines TRBV12-3 or TRBV12-4 with TRBJ2-7; the D call may be TRBD1 or TRBD2 (6 bases each). Trimming pared 5 bases from V and 0 bases from J, leaving 14 bases between. The CDR3 sequence is 15 residues long. The CDR3 protein is CASSGGPQSSYEQYV. DNA of the CDR3: TGTGCCAGCAGTGGGGGGCCACAGTCCTCCTACGAGCAGTACGTC.

The gene calls are TRBV27 and TRBJ2-7; tentatively, D is TRBD2 (5 bases). Germline V gene lookup returns CDR1 MNHEY and CDR2 SMNVEV (reference sequence). V dropped 5 bases and J dropped 2 bases, with 16 bases sitting between them. This CDR3 region has 15 residues. CDR3 coding DNA: TGTGCCAGCAGTGTGAGGGTTACCCTCACCTACGAGCAGTACGTC. Residues: CASSVRVTLTYEQYV.

The genes are TRBV12-3 or TRBV12-4 and TRBJ2-7; no firm D call. The CDR3 sequence is 14 residues long. V was pared by 6 bases and J by 2 bases, with 14 bases between. CDR3 region: CASSPRVRTYEQYF. The CDR3 DNA is TGTGCCAGCAGCCCCCGGGTAAGGACCTACGAGCAGTACTTC.

This sequence joins TRBV10-3 and TRBJ2-1; D uncertain. Germline V lookup: CDR1 ENHRY, CDR2 SYGVKD. The CDR3 is 13 residues long. Between the trimmed V and J ends, which lost 6 bases and 0 bases, there was a span of 6 bases. As DNA, the CDR3 is TGTGCCATCAGGGGCAGCTCCTACAATGAGCAGTTCTTC. This codes for CAIRGSSYNEQFF.

This clonotype was picked up a small number of times. This chain connects TRBV20-1 to TRBJ1-1, with D unclear. CDR1 and CDR2 from the germline V gene are DFQATT and SNEGSKA (reference sequence). This CDR3 has 11 amino acids. Trimming shortened V by 3 bases and J by 1 base, and 3 bases separated the two germline ends. The chain's CDR3 is CSARWNTEAFF. The CDR3 DNA sequence: TGCAGTGCTAGGTGGAACACTGAAGCTTTCTTT.

At least ten counts were recorded for this clonotype. The chain joins TRBV12-3 or TRBV12-4 to TRBJ2-7, with D possibly called TRBD1 or TRBD2 (5 bases each). Trimming pared 4 bases from V and 4 bases from J, leaving 11 bases between. The CDR3 contains 13 residues. The CDR3 DNA reads TGTGCCAGCAGTTGGGACCCCCGATACGAGCAGTACTTC. It specifies CASSWDPRYEQYF.